This T cell receptor (beta chain) was identified during a study of OX40 agonist ivuxolimab in advanced cancers. The study's findings and limits: Relative to CD4+, CD8+ T cells held more expanded clones on average.

Clones were sequenced by immunoSEQ multiplex PCR, and TCRdb holds only the in-frame ones, with some missing. Found here are fewer than 80,000 clones, 91% of them singletons; the top ten hold approximately 5%. On this clone itself: Its specificity is unknown.

The CDR3 sequence is 15 residues long. Germline CDR1 reads SGHTA; CDR2 reads FQGNSA. V was cut by 2 bases and J by 0 bases, with 10 bases left in between. The sequences come from CD4+ or CD8+ T cells sorted from blood, collected in a trial of the OX40 agonist ivuxolimab. The rearrangement uses TRBV7-2 and TRBJ1-2; D is ambiguous. The sequence came from an adult with an advanced solid tumor such as melanoma, head and neck, liver or kidney cancer. The chain's CDR3 is CASSLSRVANYGYTF. In DNA, the CDR3 is TGTGCCAGCAGCTTAAGTAGGGTAGCTAACTATGGCTACACCTTC.